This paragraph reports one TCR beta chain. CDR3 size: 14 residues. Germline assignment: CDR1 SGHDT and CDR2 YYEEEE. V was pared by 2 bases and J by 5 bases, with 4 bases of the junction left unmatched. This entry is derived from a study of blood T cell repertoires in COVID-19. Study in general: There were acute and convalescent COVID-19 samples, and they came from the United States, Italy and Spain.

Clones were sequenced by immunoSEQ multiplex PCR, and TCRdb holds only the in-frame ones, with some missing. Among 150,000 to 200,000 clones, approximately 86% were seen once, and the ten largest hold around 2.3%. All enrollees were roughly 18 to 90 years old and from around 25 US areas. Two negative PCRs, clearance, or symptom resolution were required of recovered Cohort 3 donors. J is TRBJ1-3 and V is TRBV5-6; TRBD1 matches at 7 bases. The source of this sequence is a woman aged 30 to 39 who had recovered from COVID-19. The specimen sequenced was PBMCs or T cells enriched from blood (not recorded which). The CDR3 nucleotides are TGTGCCAGCAGCTTCAGACAGGGCAGAAACACCATATATTTT. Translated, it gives CASSFRQGRNTIYF.